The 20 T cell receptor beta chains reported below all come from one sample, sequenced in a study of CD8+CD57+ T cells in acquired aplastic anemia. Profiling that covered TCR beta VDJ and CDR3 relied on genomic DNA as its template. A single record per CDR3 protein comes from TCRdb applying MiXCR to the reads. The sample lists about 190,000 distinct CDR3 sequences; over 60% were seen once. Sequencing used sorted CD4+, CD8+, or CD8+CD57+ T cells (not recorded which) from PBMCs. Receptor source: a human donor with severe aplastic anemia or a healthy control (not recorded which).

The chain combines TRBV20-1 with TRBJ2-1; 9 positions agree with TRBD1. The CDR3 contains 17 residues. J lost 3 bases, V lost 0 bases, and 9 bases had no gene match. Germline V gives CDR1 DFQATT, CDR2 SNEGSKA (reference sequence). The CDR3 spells CSARDRLGTGLYNEQFF. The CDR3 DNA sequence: TGCAGTGCTAGAGATAGGTTAGGGACAGGGCTCTACAATGAGCAGTTCTTC.

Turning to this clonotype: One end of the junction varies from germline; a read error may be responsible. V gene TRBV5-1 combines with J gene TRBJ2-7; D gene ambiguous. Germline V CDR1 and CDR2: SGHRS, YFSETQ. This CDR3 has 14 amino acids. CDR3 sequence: CASSFMVGPYEQYF. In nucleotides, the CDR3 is TGTGCCAGCAGCTTTATGGTAGGGCCCTACGAGCAGTACTTC.

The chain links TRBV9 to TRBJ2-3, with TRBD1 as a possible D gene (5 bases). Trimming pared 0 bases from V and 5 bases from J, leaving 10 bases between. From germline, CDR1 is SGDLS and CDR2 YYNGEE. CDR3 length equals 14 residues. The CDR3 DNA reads TGTGCCAGCAGCGTAGCAATCAGGGAAGATACGCAGTATTTT. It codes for CASSVAIREDTQYF.

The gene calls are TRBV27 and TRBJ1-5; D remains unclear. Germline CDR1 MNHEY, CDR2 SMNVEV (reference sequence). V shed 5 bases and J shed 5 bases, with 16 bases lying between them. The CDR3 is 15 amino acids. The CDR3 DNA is TGTGCCAGCAGTCCCACCCCTGGAGGTGATCAGCCCCAGCATTTT. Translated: CASSPTPGGDQPQHF.

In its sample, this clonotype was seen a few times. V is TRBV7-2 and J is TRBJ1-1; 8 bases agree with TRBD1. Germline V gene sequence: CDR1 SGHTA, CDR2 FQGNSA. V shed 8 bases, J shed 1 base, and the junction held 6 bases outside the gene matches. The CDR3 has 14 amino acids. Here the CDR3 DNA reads TGTGCCAGCCTACAGGGGGTTGGGAACACTGAAGCTTTCTTT. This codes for CASLQGVGNTEAFF.

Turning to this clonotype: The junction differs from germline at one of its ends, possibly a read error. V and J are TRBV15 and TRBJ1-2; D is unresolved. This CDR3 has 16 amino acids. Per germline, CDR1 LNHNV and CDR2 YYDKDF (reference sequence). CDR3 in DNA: TGTGCCACCAGCAGAGGCGATTTCGGACGGAACTATGGCTACACCTTT. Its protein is CATSRGDFGRNYGYTF.

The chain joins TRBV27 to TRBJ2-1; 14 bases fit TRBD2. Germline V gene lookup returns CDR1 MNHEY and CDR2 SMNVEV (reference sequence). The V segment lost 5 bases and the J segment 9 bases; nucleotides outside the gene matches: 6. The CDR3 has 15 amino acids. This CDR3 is CASSRGLAGAGEQFF. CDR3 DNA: TGTGCCAGCAGTAGGGGACTAGCGGGAGCGGGTGAGCAGTTCTTC.

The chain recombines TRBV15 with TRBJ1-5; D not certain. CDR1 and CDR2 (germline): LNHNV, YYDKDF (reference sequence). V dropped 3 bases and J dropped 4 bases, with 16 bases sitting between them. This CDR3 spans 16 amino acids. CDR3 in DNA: TGTGCCACCAGCAGCGCTCTTTCGATGGGTAATCAGCCCCAGCATTTT. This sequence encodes CATSSALSMGNQPQHF.

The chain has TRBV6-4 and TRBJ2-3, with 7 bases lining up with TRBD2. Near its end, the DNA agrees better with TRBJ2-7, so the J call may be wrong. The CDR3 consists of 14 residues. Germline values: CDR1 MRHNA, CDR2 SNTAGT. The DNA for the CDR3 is TGTGCCAGCAGTGACTCGACTAGCACAGATACGCAGTACTTC. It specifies CASSDSTSTDTQYF.

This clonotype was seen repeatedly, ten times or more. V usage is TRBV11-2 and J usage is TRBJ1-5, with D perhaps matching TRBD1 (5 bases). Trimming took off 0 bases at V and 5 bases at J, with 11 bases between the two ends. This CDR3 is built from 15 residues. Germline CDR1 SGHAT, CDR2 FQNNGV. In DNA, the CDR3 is TGTGCCAGCAGCTTAGATCTAGGGGCGTATCAGCCCCAGCATTTT. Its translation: CASSLDLGAYQPQHF.

The CDR3 reads CSARGEVSAYEQYF. CDR3 coding DNA: TGCAGTGCTAGAGGGGAGGTCAGCGCCTACGAGCAGTACTTC. The chain joins TRBV20-1 to TRBJ2-7; D possibly corresponds to TRBD2 (6 bases). Between the trimmed V and J ends, which lost 1 base and 2 bases, there was a span of 12 bases. Germline V gives CDR1 DFQATT, CDR2 SNEGSKA (reference sequence). CDR3 length equals 14 residues.

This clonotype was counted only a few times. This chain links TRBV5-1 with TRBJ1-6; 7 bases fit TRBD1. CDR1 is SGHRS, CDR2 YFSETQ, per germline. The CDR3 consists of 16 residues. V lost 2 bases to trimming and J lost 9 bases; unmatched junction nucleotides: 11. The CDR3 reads CASSLRTGTEGSPLHF. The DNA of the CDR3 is TGCGCCAGCAGCTTACGGACCGGGACAGAGGGTTCACCCCTCCACTTT.

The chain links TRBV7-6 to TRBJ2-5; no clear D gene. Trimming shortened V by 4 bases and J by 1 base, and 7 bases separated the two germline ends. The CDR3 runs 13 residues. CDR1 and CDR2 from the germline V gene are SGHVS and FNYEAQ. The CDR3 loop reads CASSSLAQETQYF. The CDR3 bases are TGTGCCAGCAGCTCGTTGGCCCAAGAGACCCAGTACTTC.

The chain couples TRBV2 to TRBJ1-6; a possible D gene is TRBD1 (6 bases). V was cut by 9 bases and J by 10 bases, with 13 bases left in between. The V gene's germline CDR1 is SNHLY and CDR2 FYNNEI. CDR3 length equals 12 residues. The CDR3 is CASRTGGSPLHF. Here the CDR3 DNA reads TGTGCCAGTAGGACGGGGGGCTCACCCCTCCACTTT.

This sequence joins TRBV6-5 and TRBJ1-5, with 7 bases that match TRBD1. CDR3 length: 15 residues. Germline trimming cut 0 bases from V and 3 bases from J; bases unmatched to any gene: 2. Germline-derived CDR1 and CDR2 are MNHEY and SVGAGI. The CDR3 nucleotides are TGTGCCAGCAGTTACTCGACAGGGTACAATCAGCCCCAGCATTTT. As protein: CASSYSTGYNQPQHF.

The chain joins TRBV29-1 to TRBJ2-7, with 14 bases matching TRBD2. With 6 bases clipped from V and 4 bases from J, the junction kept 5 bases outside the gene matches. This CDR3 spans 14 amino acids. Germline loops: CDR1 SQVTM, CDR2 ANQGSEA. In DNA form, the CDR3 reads TGCAGCGTATCGGGACTAGCGGGAGTTTACGAGCAGTACTTC. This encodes CSVSGLAGVYEQYF.

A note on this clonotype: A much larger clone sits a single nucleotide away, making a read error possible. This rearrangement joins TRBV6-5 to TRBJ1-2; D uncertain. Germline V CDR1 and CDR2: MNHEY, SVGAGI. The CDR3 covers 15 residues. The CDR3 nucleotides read TGTGACAGCAGTTACTCGCCGGACGCTTTCTATGGCTACACCTTC. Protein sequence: CDSSYSPDAFYGYTF.

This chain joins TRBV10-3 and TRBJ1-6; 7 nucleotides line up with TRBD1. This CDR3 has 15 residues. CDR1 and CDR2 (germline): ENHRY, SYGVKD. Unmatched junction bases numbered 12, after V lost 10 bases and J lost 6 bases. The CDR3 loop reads CASSPDRVANSPLHF. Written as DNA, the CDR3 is TGTGCCAGCAGCCCCGACAGGGTTGCTAATTCACCCCTCCACTTT.

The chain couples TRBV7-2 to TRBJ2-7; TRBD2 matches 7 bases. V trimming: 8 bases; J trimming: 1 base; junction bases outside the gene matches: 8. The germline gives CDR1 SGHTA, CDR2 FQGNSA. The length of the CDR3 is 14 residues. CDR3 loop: CASAGLAASYEQYF. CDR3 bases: TGTGCCAGCGCGGGGCTAGCGGCTTCCTACGAGCAGTACTTC. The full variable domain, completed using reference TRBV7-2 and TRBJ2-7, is GAGVSQSPSNKVTEKGKDVELRCDPISGHTALYWYRQSLGQGLEFLIYFQGNSAPDKSGLPSDRFSAERTGGSVSTLTIQRTQQEDSAVYLCASAGLAASYEQYFGPGTRLTVT.

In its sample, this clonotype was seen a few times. DNA for the CDR3: TGTGCCAGCAGCGTAGATCCCCCAAGCGGGGGGAGGGAGACCCAGTACTTC. This encodes CASSVDPPSGGRETQYF. The rearrangement links TRBV9 to TRBJ2-5; 9 bases match TRBD2. The V and J ends lost 0 bases and 5 bases, in that order; junction bases with no gene match: 11. The V gene's germline CDR1 is SGDLS and CDR2 YYNGEE. The CDR3 contains 17 residues.